This T cell receptor beta chain was sequenced for a study of blood T cell repertoires in COVID-19. Overall study: Material from acute and convalescent COVID-19 was sourced from the United States, Italy and Spain. PBMCs, B-cell-depleted T cells, or T cells provided the cDNA or gDNA that made up the material.

Original data processing: Estimated nucleated cell counts came from reference gene primer amplification. Libraries were prepared by immunoSEQ multiplex PCR; TCRdb keeps only in-frame clonotypes and omits some of them. Clonal size and the V and J genes are those of that table, whereas D and trimming came from the DNA. The sample carries fewer than 100,000 clones, approximately 89% recorded once. In this sample, this clone turned up once. The TCR sequence derives from a human donor with acute or convalescent COVID-19. The donor label of this sample is uncertain. Sequences were obtained from peripheral blood.

This chain's CDR3 is CASSLVQGAPYNEQFF. The CDR3 bases are TGTGCCAGCAGCTTGGTACAGGGGGCTCCCTACAATGAGCAGTTCTTC. This chain connects TRBV11-2 to TRBJ2-1; TRBD1 aligns across 9 bases. CDR1 and CDR2 from the germline V gene are SGHAT and FQNNGV. V was clipped by 3 bases and J by 2 bases; unmatched bases: 5. The CDR3 spans 16 residues. Full variable domain (outside the CDR3, taken from reference TRBV11-2 and TRBJ2-1): EAGVAQSPRYKIIEKRQSVAFWCNPISGHATLYWYQQILGQGPKLLIQFQNNGVVDDSQLPKDRFSAERLKGVDSTLKIQPAKLEDSAVYLCASSLVQGAPYNEQFFGPGTRLTVL.